Listed below are T cell receptor beta chains from one sample, sequenced in a study of cytomegalovirus exposure and HLA in healthy donors. TCRdb's copy holds only in-frame clones and misses some; the assay was immunoSEQ multiplex PCR. This table has over 70,000 clones, approximately 80% appearing once. Sequencing was done on a sample of PBMCs. The receptors come from a man aged 18 to 30 in good health and CMV-seronegative. The CDR3 runs from the conserved cysteine through the conserved F or W. The order of the fields is J gene, CDR3 length, V gene, clone size, CDR3 protein. Clone size is given for some rows only: seen once, a few or many times, or a class if the clone is expanded.

TRBJ2-3,17,TRBV2,once,CASSENNGPLGADTQYF
TRBJ1-2,14,TRBV5-1,.,CASSLDGTNYGYTF
TRBJ2-3,18,TRBV10-2,.,CASSESTSGGWSTDTQYF
TRBJ2-6,18,TRBV11-2,.,CASSLVGTGGTGANVLTF
TRBJ2-6,18,TRBV5-1,.,CASSHTGVLLSGANVLTF
TRBJ1-5,14,TRBV19,.,CASSMAGGNQPQHF
TRBJ2-7,15,TRBV19,.,CASSPHSGQSYEQYF
TRBJ1-1,12,TRBV29-1,.,CSVLTGGTEAFF
TRBJ1-2,15,TRBV2,.,CASSTEFDSGYGYTF
TRBJ1-2,13,TRBV5-6,.,CASGATVLYGYTF
TRBJ2-2,17,TRBV30,.,CAWSVRASGGAAGELFF
TRBJ2-1,14,TRBV2,.,CASTLLAVINEQFF
TRBJ1-6,15,TRBV6-1,few,CASSHRGASGSPLHF
TRBJ2-1,15,TRBV2,once,CASSEGIAGPNEQFF
TRBJ1-3,15,TRBV7-9,.,CASSFQGAEIDTIYF
TRBJ1-2,12,TRBV7-2,.,CASSPGGRQYTF